This T cell receptor (beta chain) was recovered during a study of blood T cell repertoires in COVID-19. Looking at the study overall: T cells, B-cell-depleted T cells, or PBMCs supplied cDNA or gDNA.

Original processing methods: Amplification with reference gene primers provided the estimates of nucleated cell counts. Here immunoSEQ multiplex PCR was the method, and the copy in TCRdb shows in-frame clones only, minus some. The D gene and trimming were derived from the DNA, and the V and J assignments and clone size from that table. This sample has roughly 380,000 clones, with approximately 91% found just once. This sequence was found in a middle-aged woman with COVID-19, enrolled during active disease. Sequenced sample: peripheral blood.

CDR3 amino acids: CASSVSGAGANVLTF. CDR3 nucleotide sequence: TGCGCCAGCAGCGTGTCAGGGGCTGGGGCCAACGTCCTGACTTTC. J is TRBJ2-6 and V is TRBV5-1, with TRBD1 as a possible D gene (6 bases). CDR1 is SGHRS and CDR2 is YFSETQ in the germline V gene. Trimming took off 4 bases at V and 2 bases at J, with 10 bases between the two ends. This CDR3 is 15 amino acids long.